This T cell receptor (beta chain) was observed in a study of spatial heterogeneity in lung cancer. About the study: Each time, sequencing found more beta-chain sequences than alpha-chain sequences. General observations from the study: Expanded tumor TCRs that were ubiquitous appeared in blood more at resection than follow-up.

Regarding time point: sample taken at primary tumor resection. Whole RNA, which was extracted from tumor, nontumor lung tissue or frozen PBMC, was sequenced without any cell sorting. The CDR3 sequence is 15 residues long. Germline CDR1 reads SGHRS; CDR2 reads YFSETQ. Trimming pared 0 bases from V and 2 bases from J, leaving 12 bases between. This clonotype was recorded at least ten times. What it binds is unknown. Carried by each TCR cDNA molecule was a unique molecular identifier. TCRdb re-called the 5' RACE reads with MiXCR, one entry per CDR3 protein. Here the sample spans 24,000 or so distinct CDR3 sequences, over 6% being singletons.

The clonotype comes from a male donor with early-stage non-small cell lung cancer. V usage is TRBV5-1 and J usage is TRBJ2-7, with D possibly being TRBD1 (6 bases). The specimen comprised PBMCs, sampled at surgery. Here the CDR3 DNA reads TGCGCCAGCAGCTTGGCCGGGGACAATCCCTACGAGCAGTACTTC. Translation gives CASSLAGDNPYEQYF.